The 20 T cell receptor beta chains in this list originate from one sample, sequenced in a study of regulatory T cells in long-lasting Graves disease. With iRepertoire HTBI primers and Arm-PCR of CDR3 regions, TCR beta libraries were built. TCRdb reprocessed the multiplex PCR reads via MiXCR and lists one record per CDR3 protein. The sample holds some 460,000 distinct CDR3 sequences; about 17% are singletons and the top ten take 12%. The time point is: newly diagnosed GD, antithyroid drugs for less than 3 months. Making the TCR library involved RNA that had been extracted from PBMCs. The sample was also linked to a second study, of T cells in Graves' hyperthyroidism and ophthalmopathy.

Sequenced here: peripheral blood mononuclear cells (PBMCs), sampled at new diagnosis, from a patient treated with antithyroid drugs. These receptors were taken from a man aged 40-50 years with Graves disease.

This clonotype was counted at least ten times. The rearrangement links TRBV7-2 to TRBJ1-2; possible D gene TRBD1, 6 bases. Germline CDR1 SGHTA, CDR2 FQGNSA. The CDR3 has 14 residues. V was trimmed by 2 bases and J by 6 bases, leaving 13 bases between them. The CDR3 region has the DNA TGTGCCAGCAGCTTAAACCCAGGGGTGGATGGCTACACCTTC. Translated, it gives CASSLNPGVDGYTF.

The chain has TRBV20-1 and TRBJ1-2, with TRBD1 identical over 7 bases. The CDR3 runs 14 residues. The germline V gene has CDR1 DFQATT and CDR2 SNEGSKA (reference sequence). J was trimmed by 11 bases and V by 2 bases; bases with no gene match: 14. CDR3 protein: CSARRRQGVVGYTF. The DNA for the CDR3 is TGCAGTGCTAGAAGGCGTCAGGGGGTTGTTGGGTACACCTTC.

The sample holds many counts of this clonotype. V usage is TRBV28 and J usage is TRBJ1-5, with D perhaps TRBD1 (6 bases). CDR1 and CDR2 (germline): MDHEN, SYDVKM. The CDR3 contains 14 residues. Trimming took 7 bases from V and 6 from J, leaving 16 bases between them. CDR3 DNA: TGTGCCAGCACCGCCGGCACAGGGCTTCAGCCCCAGCATTTT. Encoded protein: CASTAGTGLQPQHF.

The table lists this clonotype with many counts. The chain carries TRBV30 and TRBJ2-7, with 10 bases fitting TRBD1. The CDR3 totals 14 residues. Trimming removed 8 bases from V and 0 bases from J; junction bases left unmatched: 7. Germline values: CDR1 GTSNPN, CDR2 SVGIG (reference sequence). The CDR3 DNA follows: TGTGCCCGCGGACAGGGGGGGAGCTCCTACGAGCAGTACTTC. Translation: CARGQGGSSYEQYF.

The rearrangement joins TRBV7-2 to TRBJ2-2; D gene ambiguous. In germline, CDR1 is SGHTA, CDR2 FQGNSA. V lost 3 bases, J lost 5 bases, and 10 bases lay in between. The CDR3 has 14 residues. The CDR3 nucleotides read TGTGCCAGCAGCTTCTACGATCGGACCGGGGAGCTGTTTTTT. The encoded protein is CASSFYDRTGELFF. Looking up the rest from reference TRBV7-2 and TRBJ2-2 gives the full variable domain: GAGVSQSPSNKVTEKGKDVELRCDPISGHTALYWYRQSLGQGLEFLIYFQGNSAPDKSGLPSDRFSAERTGGSVSTLTIQRTQQEDSAVYLCASSFYDRTGELFFGEGSRLTVL.

This clonotype was detected a few times. The chain couples TRBV6-1 to TRBJ2-2, with D tentatively TRBD1 or TRBD2 (5 bases each). The V end was cut by 6 bases, the J end by 5 bases, with 13 bases between. The CDR3 sequence is 14 residues long. Germline lookup yields CDR1 MNHNS and CDR2 SASEGT. CDR3 residues: CASSGTRGTGELFF. CDR3 sequence (DNA): TGTGCCAGCAGCGGAACTAGGGGAACCGGGGAGCTGTTTTTT.

The table lists this clonotype with many counts. This chain joins TRBV7-9 and TRBJ2-3; no firm D call. Germline CDR1 SEHNR, CDR2 FQNEAQ (reference sequence). V was trimmed by 1 base and J by 0 bases, leaving 11 bases between them. This CDR3 contains 16 residues. For the CDR3, the DNA is TGTGCCAGCAGCTTAGTGGATACAACTAGCACAGATACGCAGTATTTT. This sequence encodes CASSLVDTTSTDTQYF.

This clonotype was observed at least ten times. In DNA, the CDR3 is TGTGCCAGCAGCCCCTCTAGCGGGAGTAACTGGGAGCTGTTTTTT. This translates into CASSPSSGSNWELFF. The chain couples TRBV7-2 to TRBJ2-2, with TRBD2 matching 10 bases. After removal of 5 bases from V and 9 bases from J, the junction contained 9 bases not matched to a gene. The CDR3 totals 15 residues. Germline CDR1 SGHTA, CDR2 FQGNSA.

This clonotype was counted many times. The chain employs TRBV12-5 and TRBJ2-7, with D tentatively TRBD1 or TRBD2 (5 bases each). Germline CDR1 reads LGHNT; CDR2 reads FRNRAP. Trimming removed 2 bases from V and 0 bases from J, with 17 bases in between. The CDR3 is 17 amino acids. The CDR3 sequence: CASGLTAGTQSSYEQYF. The CDR3 nucleotides read TGTGCTAGTGGTTTGACGGCCGGGACCCAGAGCTCCTACGAGCAGTACTTC.

V gene TRBV15 combines with J gene TRBJ2-3; D is perhaps TRBD2 (5 bases). CDR1 LNHNV and CDR2 YYDKDF come from the germline V gene (reference sequence). Deletions cut 1 base from V and 1 base from J, with 12 bases between. The CDR3 spans 16 residues. Here the CDR3 reads CATSRVVEAGTDTQYF. Written as DNA, the CDR3 is TGTGCCACCAGCAGAGTGGTGGAGGCGGGCACAGATACGCAGTATTTT.

This clonotype was counted many times. This chain uses TRBV20-1 with TRBJ2-1; no definite D call. The germline V gene has CDR1 DFQATT and CDR2 SNEGSKA (reference sequence). The CDR3 runs to 14 residues. V was cut by 2 bases and J by 0 bases, with 8 bases left in between. The CDR3 region has the DNA TGCAGTGCTAGATGGGCTAGCTCCTACAATGAGCAGTTCTTC. It is translated as CSARWASSYNEQFF.

This clonotype showed up just a few times. The chain employs TRBV18 and TRBJ2-4; TRBD1 agrees at 9 bases. The germline CDR1 and CDR2 sequences are KGHSH and LQKENI. The length of the CDR3 is 17 residues. Trimming cost V 3 bases and J 2 bases; bases outside gene matches: 8. Here the CDR3 reads CASSPLTGGDPKNIQYF. Here the CDR3 DNA reads TGTGCCAGCTCACCCCTGACAGGGGGTGATCCCAAAAACATTCAGTACTTC.

The table lists this clonotype with a few counts. V and J are TRBV20-1 and TRBJ2-1; 8 nucleotides line up with TRBD2. Germline trimming cut 5 bases from V and 9 bases from J; bases unmatched to any gene: 12. CDR3 size: 14 residues. The germline V gene encodes CDR1 DFQATT and CDR2 SNEGSKA (reference sequence). The DNA of the CDR3 is TGCAGTGCTTCCCGAAGCGGGAGCTCGGGTGAGCAGTTCTTC. Its translation: CSASRSGSSGEQFF.

The J gene is TRBJ1-2, the V gene TRBV28; D unresolved. V dropped 1 base and J dropped 8 bases, with 8 bases sitting between them. CDR3 size: 12 residues. Germline V gene lookup returns CDR1 MDHEN and CDR2 SYDVKM. The DNA of the CDR3 is TGTGCCAGCAGTTTATTCACGAACGGCTACACCTTC. Its translation: CASSLFTNGYTF.

V gene TRBV6-9 combines with J gene TRBJ1-4, with D tentatively TRBD1 (6 bases). CDR3 length equals 16 residues. CDR1 and CDR2 (germline): MNHGY, SVAAGI. Trimming cost V 3 bases and J 5 bases, with 16 bases left between them. The CDR3 reads CASSYSKGGSNEKLFF. For the CDR3, the DNA is TGTGCCAGCAGTTACTCGAAGGGGGGTTCGAATGAAAAACTGTTTTTT.

A few counts support this clonotype. The chain uses TRBV7-9 and TRBJ2-1; D might be TRBD2 (7 bases). The CDR3 spans 16 residues. CDR1 is SEHNR and CDR2 is FQNEAQ in the germline V gene (reference sequence). V was cut by 1 base and J by 2 bases, with 12 bases left in between. The CDR3 sequence is CASSLEGGWAYNEQFF. The CDR3 DNA is TGTGCCAGCAGCTTAGAGGGGGGGTGGGCCTACAATGAGCAGTTCTTC.

DNA of the CDR3: TGTGCCAGCAGCCAAGATGGAGGCGGGAGAACAGATACGCAGTATTTT. Protein product: CASSQDGGGRTDTQYF. The chain is built from TRBV3-1 and TRBJ2-3, with TRBD2 matching over 7 bases. The CDR3 consists of 16 residues. With V trimmed by 0 bases and J by 3 bases, 6 bases remained unmatched. Looked up from germline, CDR1 is LGHDT and CDR2 is YNNKEL (reference sequence).

This clonotype was counted many times. V is TRBV28 and J is TRBJ1-1; no firm D call. The CDR3 has 16 amino acids. Germline V lookup: CDR1 MDHEN, CDR2 SYDVKM. Deletions cut 3 bases from V and 0 bases from J, with 14 bases between. The CDR3 DNA reads as TGTGCCAGCAGTTTTTTAACGGCTTCTGTGAACACTGAAGCTTTCTTT. This sequence encodes CASSFLTASVNTEAFF.

This chain uses TRBV11-2 with TRBJ2-3, with 9 nucleotides matching TRBD2. J lost 10 bases, V lost 5 bases, and 10 bases had no gene match. Germline V gene lookup returns CDR1 SGHAT and CDR2 FQNNGV. The length of the CDR3 is 14 residues. The CDR3 sequence: CASSPLTSGDAQYF. The DNA of the CDR3 is TGTGCCAGCAGCCCACTGACTAGCGGCGATGCGCAGTATTTT.

Only a few counts were recorded for this clonotype. The rearrangement uses TRBV2 and TRBJ2-7; D possibly matches TRBD1 or TRBD2 (5 bases each). Germline-derived CDR1 and CDR2 are SNHLY and FYNNEI. This CDR3 has 14 residues. Trimming took off 7 bases at V and 2 bases at J, with 15 bases between the two ends. CDR3 residues: CASKSGTQTYEQYF. The CDR3 DNA reads as TGTGCCAGCAAATCAGGGACCCAAACCTACGAGCAGTACTTC.